This T cell receptor (beta chain) was captured in a study of blood T cell repertoires in COVID-19. Overall study: Sources were T cells, B-cell-depleted T cells, or PBMCs; the material itself was cDNA or gDNA.

The count of this clone is one. TCRdb's table, derived via immunoSEQ multiplex PCR, lists solely in-frame clones and lacks some. Among under 400,000 clones, almost 90% were seen once, and the ten largest hold around 6.3%. The sequenced sample was peripheral blood. The receptor's source is a man younger than 35 with active or convalescent COVID-19.

The CDR3 DNA follows: TGTGCCAGCAGCTTAGATCCTAGCGGGGGGCCTCGGACCCAGTACTTC. Its translation: CASSLDPSGGPRTQYF. This rearrangement joins TRBV7-2 to TRBJ2-5; TRBD2 matches at 11 bases. The CDR3 is made up of 16 amino acids. V gave up 1 base and J gave up 7 bases; unmatched junction bases: 8. In germline, CDR1 is SGHTA, CDR2 FQGNSA. Full variable domain (missing parts from reference TRBV7-2 and TRBJ2-5): GAGVSQSPSNKVTEKGKDVELRCDPISGHTALYWYRQSLGQGLEFLIYFQGNSAPDKSGLPSDRFSAERTGGSVSTLTIQRTQQEDSAVYLCASSLDPSGGPRTQYFGPGTRLLVL.